This T cell receptor beta chain was retrieved from a study of metastatic and nonmetastatic thyroid tumors. Study-wide results and caveats: Compared with benign nodules, malignant thyroid tumors were reported to have significantly higher TCR beta diversity in both blood and tumor.

Via MiXCR, TCRdb re-called the PCR reads. In the table there are 5,000 to 5,500 clones, roughly 32% of which are singletons. Until they underwent thyroid surgery, no patient had received any treatment. V dropped 6 bases and J dropped 7; count of bases not matched to a gene: 5. This CDR3 contains 12 residues. Germline V gene sequence: CDR1 SGHTA, CDR2 FQGNSA. This clone has only a few counts. Its antigen is not identified. Other DNA sequences in the sample encode the same CDR3. Source material: adjacent normal tissue. The clonotype originates from a female donor with papillary thyroid cancer or a benign thyroid nodule (not recorded which). Some clones in this sample may be carry-over from other donors' samples. V and J are TRBV7-2 and TRBJ2-7; 8 bases map to TRBD1. The CDR3 DNA follows: TGTGCCAGCAGTCCAGGACAGGGAGAGCAGTACTTC. Its translation is CASSPGQGEQYF.